The entry below describes one TCR beta chain. PCR involved 60 Vbeta and 13 Jbeta primers. Method: immunoSEQ multiplex PCR; TCRdb's copy keeps in-frame clones and lacks some. Of about 170,000 clones in the sample, more than 65% were seen once. This specimen comes from a study of cytomegalovirus exposure and HLA in healthy donors. V dropped 8 bases and J dropped 1 base, with 12 bases sitting between them. The V gene's germline CDR1 is MNHEY and CDR2 SMNVEV (reference sequence). The length of the CDR3 is 14 residues. V is TRBV27 and J is TRBJ1-3; D remains ambiguous. The TCR comes from a male donor in good health and CMV-seronegative. The specimen sequenced was PBMCs. The CDR3 region is CASSRADSGNTIYF. In nucleotides, the CDR3 is TGTGCCAGCTCCCGAGCGGATTCTGGAAACACCATATATTTT.